This entry describes one TCR beta chain. TCRdb processed the RT-PCR reads anew with MiXCR; each CDR3 protein has one entry. The table shows roughly 960,000 distinct CDR3 sequences, with approximately 18% occurring only once. These data are taken from a study of patients and donors after allogeneic stem cell transplantation. The germline V gene has CDR1 MGHRA and CDR2 YSYEKL. V was trimmed by 1 base and J by 6 bases, leaving 12 bases between them. This CDR3 comprises 14 residues. Sequencing was done on a sample of blood, either unsorted or a sorted T cell fraction (not recorded which). This sequence was found in a human donor who was either an allogeneic HSCT recipient or a stem cell or donor lymphocyte infusion donor (not recorded which). It is not recorded whose cells these are; they may come from a transplant donor. The gene calls are TRBV4-1 and TRBJ1-2; D is unclear. DNA for the CDR3: TGCGCCAGCAGCCAAGTGGGGAAAAGGGATGGCTACACCTTC. This gives the protein CASSQVGKRDGYTF.